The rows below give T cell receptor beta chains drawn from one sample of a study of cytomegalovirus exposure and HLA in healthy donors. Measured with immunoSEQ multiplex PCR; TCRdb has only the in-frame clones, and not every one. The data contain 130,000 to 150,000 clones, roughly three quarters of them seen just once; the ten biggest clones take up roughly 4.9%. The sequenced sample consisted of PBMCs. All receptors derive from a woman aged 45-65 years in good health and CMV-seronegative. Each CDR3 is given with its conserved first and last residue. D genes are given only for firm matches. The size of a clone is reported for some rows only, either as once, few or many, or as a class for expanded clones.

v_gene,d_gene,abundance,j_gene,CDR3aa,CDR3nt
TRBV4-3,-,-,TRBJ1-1,CASSQDRYSGRAEAFF,TGCGCCAGCAGCCAAGATAGGTATTCGGGTCGGGCTGAAGCTTTCTTT
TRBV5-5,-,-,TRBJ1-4,CASSLAAAGVGEKLFF,TGTGCCAGCAGCTTGGCCGCGGCAGGGGTGGGGGAAAAACTGTTTTTT
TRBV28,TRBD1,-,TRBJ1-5,CASSLGQVFNQPQHF,TGTGCCAGCAGTTTAGGACAGGTATTCAATCAGCCCCAGCATTTT
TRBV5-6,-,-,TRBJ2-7,CASSLRAISSYEQYF,TGTGCCAGCAGCTTACGAGCTATTAGCTCCTACGAGCAGTACTTC
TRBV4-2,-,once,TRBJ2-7,CASSQAYVGEQYF,TGTGCCAGCAGCCAAGCATATGTCGGCGAGCAGTACTTC
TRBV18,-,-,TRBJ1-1,CASSQTDMNTEAFF,TGTGCCAGCTCACAAACAGACATGAACACTGAAGCTTTCTTT
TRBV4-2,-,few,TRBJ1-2,CASSPGLRGRMNYGYTF,TGTGCCAGCAGCCCGGGACTCCGGGGGAGAATGAACTATGGCTACACCTTC
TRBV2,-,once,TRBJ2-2,CVSTGHSTGELFF,TGTGTCAGCACGGGACATAGCACCGGGGAGCTGTTTTTT
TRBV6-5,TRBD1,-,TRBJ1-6,CASSDSGGLNSPLHF,TGTGCCAGCAGCGACTCAGGGGGCCTTAATTCACCCCTCCACTTT
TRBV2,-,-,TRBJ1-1,CASSFSREVGNTEAFF,TGTGCCAGCAGTTTTTCCAGGGAGGTCGGGAACACTGAAGCTTTCTTT
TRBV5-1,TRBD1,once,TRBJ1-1,CASSPQTGANTEAFF,TGCGCCAGCAGCCCGCAGACAGGGGCTAACACTGAAGCTTTCTTT
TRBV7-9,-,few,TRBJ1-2,CASSLGSGNYGYTF,TGTGCCAGCAGCTTAGGCTCCGGGAACTATGGCTACACCTTC
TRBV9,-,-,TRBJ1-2,CASSVALRGNYGYTF,TGTGCCAGCAGCGTAGCTCTACGGGGGAACTATGGCTACACCTTC
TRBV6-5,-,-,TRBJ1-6,CASSREGGRSPLHF,TGTGCCAGCAGTAGAGAGGGGGGGCGGTCACCCCTCCACTTT
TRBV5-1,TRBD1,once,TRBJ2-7,CASSVDRVSYEQYF,TGCGCCAGCAGCGTAGACAGGGTCTCCTACGAGCAGTACTTC
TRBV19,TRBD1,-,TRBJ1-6,CASSMTRDRGYSPLHF,TGTGCCAGTAGTATGACCCGGGACAGGGGTTATTCACCCCTCCACTTT
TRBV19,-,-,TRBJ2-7,CASSTGRGYEQYF,TGTGCCAGTAGTACCGGAAGGGGTTACGAGCAGTACTTC
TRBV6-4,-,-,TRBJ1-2,CASRASSGGYTF,TGTGCCAGCAGGGCATCCTCGGGTGGCTACACCTTC
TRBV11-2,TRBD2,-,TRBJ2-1,CASSLTGSGGNEQFF,TGTGCCAGCAGTCTTACGGGTAGCGGGGGGAACGAGCAGTTCTTC
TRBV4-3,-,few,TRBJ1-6,CASSQGEGGAGSPLHF,TGCGCCAGCAGCCAAGGGGAAGGGGGGGCTGGTTCACCCCTCCACTTT
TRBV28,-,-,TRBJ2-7,CASSYGSFEQYF,TGTGCCAGCAGTTACGGGTCCTTCGAGCAGTACTTC
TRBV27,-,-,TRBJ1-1,CASPPARAQLLTEAFF,TGTGCCAGCCCCCCTGCGAGAGCCCAATTGCTAACTGAAGCTTTCTTT
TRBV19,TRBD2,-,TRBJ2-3,CASSIAAGGTDTQYF,TGTGCCAGTAGTATAGCGGCGGGGGGCACAGATACGCAGTATTTT
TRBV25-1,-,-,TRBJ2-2,CASMAGFTGELFF,TGTGCCAGCATGGCGGGGTTCACCGGGGAGCTGTTTTTT
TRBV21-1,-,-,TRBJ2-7,CATTREQYF,TGTGCCACGACTAGGGAGCAGTACTTC
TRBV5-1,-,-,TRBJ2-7,CASSLAESGAPYEQYF,TGCGCCAGCAGCTTGGCCGAGTCGGGAGCCCCCTACGAGCAGTACTTC
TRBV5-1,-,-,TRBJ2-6,CASSSRGVSNVLTF,TGCGCCAGCAGCTCCCGCGGGGTATCCAACGTCCTGACTTTC
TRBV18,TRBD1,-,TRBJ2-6,CASSPGTGIAGANVLTF,TGTGCCAGCTCACCCGGGACAGGGATTGCTGGGGCCAACGTCCTGACTTTC
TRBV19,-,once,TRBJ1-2,CASSITGTNYGYTF,TGTGCCAGTAGTATTACAGGGACTAACTATGGCTACACCTTC
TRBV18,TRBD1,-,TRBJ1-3,CASSPLVTGTYSGNTIYF,TGTGCCAGCTCACCCCTCGTGACAGGGACCTACTCTGGAAACACCATATATTTT
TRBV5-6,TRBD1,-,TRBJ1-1,CASSRDRGEAFF,TGTGCCAGCAGCAGGGACAGGGGCGAAGCTTTCTTT
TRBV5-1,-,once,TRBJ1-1,CASSFIVNTEAFF,TGCGCCAGCAGCTTCATAGTGAACACTGAAGCTTTCTTT
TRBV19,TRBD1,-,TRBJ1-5,CASSAGQGLLNQPQHF,TGTGCCAGTAGTGCGGGACAGGGTTTGCTCAATCAGCCCCAGCATTTT
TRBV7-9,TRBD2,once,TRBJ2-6,CASTLPGLGSGANVLTF,TGTGCCAGCACCCTCCCGGGACTAGGTTCCGGGGCCAACGTCCTGACTTTC
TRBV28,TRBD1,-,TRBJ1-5,CAIRQGWDQPQHF,TGTGCCATCCGACAGGGGTGGGATCAGCCCCAGCATTTT
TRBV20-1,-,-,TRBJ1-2,CSAQQGYGYTF,TGCAGTGCGCAACAGGGCTATGGCTACACCTTC
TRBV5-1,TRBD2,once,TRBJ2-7,CASSLGAAGGPYSYEQYF,TGCGCCAGCAGCTTGGGGGCAGCGGGGGGCCCCTACTCCTACGAGCAGTACTTC
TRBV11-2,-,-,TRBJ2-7,CASSLSLASSYEQYF,TGTGCCAGCAGCTTAAGCCTAGCGAGCTCCTACGAGCAGTACTTC
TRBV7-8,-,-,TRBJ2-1,CASSLEPRGEQFF,TGTGCCAGCAGCTTAGAGCCCCGGGGTGAGCAGTTCTTC
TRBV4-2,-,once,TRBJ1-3,CASSRLTGSGNTIYF,TGTGCCAGCAGCCGATTGACAGGTTCTGGAAACACCATATATTTT
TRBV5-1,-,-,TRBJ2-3,CASSPTESTDTQYF,TGCGCCAGCAGCCCGACAGAAAGCACAGATACGCAGTATTTT
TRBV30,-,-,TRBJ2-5,CAWSGDSLGETQYF,TGTGCCTGGAGTGGGGACTCCCTAGGAGAGACCCAGTACTTC
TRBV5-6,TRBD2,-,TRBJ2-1,CASSLGLAGGPKYNEQFF,TGTGCCAGCAGCTTGGGGTTAGCGGGGGGGCCCAAATACAATGAGCAGTTCTTC
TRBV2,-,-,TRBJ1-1,CASSEALAGRAGAFF,TGTGCCAGCAGTGAAGCCCTCGCCGGGAGGGCTGGAGCTTTCTTT
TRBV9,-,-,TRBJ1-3,CASSPTSGSGNTIYF,TGTGCCAGCAGCCCAACATCAGGGTCTGGAAACACCATATATTTT
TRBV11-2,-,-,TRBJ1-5,CASSLGGDQPQHF,TGTGCCAGCAGCCTGGGGGGGGATCAGCCCCAGCATTTT
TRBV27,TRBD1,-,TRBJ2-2,CASSSDRGMAITGELFF,TGTGCCAGCAGTTCGGACAGGGGGATGGCGATCACCGGGGAGCTGTTTTTT
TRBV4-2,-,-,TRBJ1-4,CASSQEARGTNEKLFF,TGTGCCAGCAGCCAAGAGGCCAGGGGAACTAATGAAAAACTGTTTTTT
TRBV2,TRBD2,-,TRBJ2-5,CASRETSGVKETQYF,TGTGCCAGCAGGGAAACTAGCGGAGTAAAAGAGACCCAGTACTTC
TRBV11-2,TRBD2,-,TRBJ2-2,CASSLDVLAGHTGELFF,TGTGCCAGCAGCTTAGACGTACTAGCGGGGCACACCGGGGAGCTGTTTTTT